Here is one T cell receptor (beta chain) with its context. No antigen is known for it. For TCR beta, libraries came from quantitative 5'-RACE with molecular barcodes. TCRdb re-derived calls from the 5' RACE reads in MiXCR, one entry per CDR3 protein. The repertoire includes 450,000 to 550,000 distinct CDR3 sequences, approximately 5% of them detected once, and 3% to 4% sits in the top ten. From germline, CDR1 is SEHNR and CDR2 FQNEAQ (reference sequence). J lost 6 bases, V lost 2 bases, and 10 bases had no gene match. This CDR3 contains 17 residues. This record comes from a study of CD8 T cells in ankylosing spondylitis. Study conclusions and caveats: It appeared that ankylosing spondylitis blood was characterized by a TCR beta motif of fewer than ten highly homologous variants. As reported, disease-linked clones showed significant enrichment in matched ankylosing spondylitis synovial fluid.

The rearrangement joins TRBV7-9 to TRBJ2-1; 10 nucleotides line up with TRBD2. This clonotype was sampled from a male donor with ankylosing spondylitis. Sequencing was carried out using blood, either unsorted or a sorted T cell fraction (not recorded which). The CDR3, as DNA: TGTGCCAGCAGCTTAACCAGCGGGAGGGCCAGTTTCAATGAGCAGTTCTTC. Protein sequence: CASSLTSGRASFNEQFF. Full variable domain (rest looked up from reference TRBV7-9 and TRBJ2-1): DTGVSQNPRHKITKRGQNVTFRCDPISEHNRLYWYRQTLGQGPEFLTYFQNEAQLEKSRLLSDRFSAERPKGSFSTLEIQRTEQGDSAMYLCASSLTSGRASFNEQFFGPGTRLTVL.